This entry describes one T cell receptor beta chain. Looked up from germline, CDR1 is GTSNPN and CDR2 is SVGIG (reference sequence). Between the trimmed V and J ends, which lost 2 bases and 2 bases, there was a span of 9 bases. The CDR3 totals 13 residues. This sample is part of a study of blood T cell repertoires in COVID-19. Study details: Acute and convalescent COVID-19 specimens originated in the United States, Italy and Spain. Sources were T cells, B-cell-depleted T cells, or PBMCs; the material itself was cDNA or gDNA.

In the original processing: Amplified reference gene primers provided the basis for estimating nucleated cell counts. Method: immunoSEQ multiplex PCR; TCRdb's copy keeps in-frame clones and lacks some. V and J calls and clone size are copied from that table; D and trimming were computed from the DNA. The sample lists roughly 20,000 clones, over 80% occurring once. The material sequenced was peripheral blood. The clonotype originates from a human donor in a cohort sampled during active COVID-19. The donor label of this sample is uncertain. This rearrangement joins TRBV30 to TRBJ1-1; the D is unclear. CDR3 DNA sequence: TGTGCCTGGAGTACGGGGAGAAACACTGAAGCTTTCTTT. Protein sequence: CAWSTGRNTEAFF.